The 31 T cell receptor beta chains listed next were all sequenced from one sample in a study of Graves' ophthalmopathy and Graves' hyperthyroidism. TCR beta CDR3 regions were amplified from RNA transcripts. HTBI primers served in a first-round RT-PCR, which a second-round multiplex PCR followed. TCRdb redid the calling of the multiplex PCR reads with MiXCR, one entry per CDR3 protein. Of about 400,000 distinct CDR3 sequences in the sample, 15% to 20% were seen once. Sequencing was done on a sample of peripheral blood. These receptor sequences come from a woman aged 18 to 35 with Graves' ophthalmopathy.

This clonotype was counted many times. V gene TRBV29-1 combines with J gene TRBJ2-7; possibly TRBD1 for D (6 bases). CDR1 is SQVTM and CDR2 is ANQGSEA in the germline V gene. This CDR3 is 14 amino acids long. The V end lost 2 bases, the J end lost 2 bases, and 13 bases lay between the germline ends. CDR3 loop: CSVEWGHTPYEQYF. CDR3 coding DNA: TGCAGCGTTGAATGGGGGCATACGCCCTACGAGCAGTACTTC.

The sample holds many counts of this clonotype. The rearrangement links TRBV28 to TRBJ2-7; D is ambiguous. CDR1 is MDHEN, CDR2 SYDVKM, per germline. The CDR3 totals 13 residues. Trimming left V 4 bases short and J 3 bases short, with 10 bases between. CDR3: CASSWAAFYEQYF. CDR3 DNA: TGTGCCAGCAGTTGGGCCGCTTTCTACGAGCAGTACTTC.

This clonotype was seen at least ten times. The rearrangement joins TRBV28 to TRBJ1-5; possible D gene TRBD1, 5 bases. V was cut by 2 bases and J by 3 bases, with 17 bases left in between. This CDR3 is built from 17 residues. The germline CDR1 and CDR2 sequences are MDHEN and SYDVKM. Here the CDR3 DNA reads TGTGCCAGCAGTTTAGGGGGATTGACAGCATCCAATCAGCCCCAGCATTTT. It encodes CASSLGGLTASNQPQHF.

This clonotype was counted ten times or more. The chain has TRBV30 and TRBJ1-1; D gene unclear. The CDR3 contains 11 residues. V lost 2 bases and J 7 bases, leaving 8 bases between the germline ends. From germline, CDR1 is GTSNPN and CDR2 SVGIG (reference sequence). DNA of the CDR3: TGTGCCTGGAGTAGGACGGATGAAGCTTTCTTT. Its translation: CAWSRTDEAFF.

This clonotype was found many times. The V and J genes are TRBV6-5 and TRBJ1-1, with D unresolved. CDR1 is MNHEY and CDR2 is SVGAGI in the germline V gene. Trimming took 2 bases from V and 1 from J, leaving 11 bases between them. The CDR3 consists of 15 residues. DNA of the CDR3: TGTGCCAGCAGTTACCCCGGACGGCCGAACACTGAAGCTTTCTTT. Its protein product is CASSYPGRPNTEAFF.

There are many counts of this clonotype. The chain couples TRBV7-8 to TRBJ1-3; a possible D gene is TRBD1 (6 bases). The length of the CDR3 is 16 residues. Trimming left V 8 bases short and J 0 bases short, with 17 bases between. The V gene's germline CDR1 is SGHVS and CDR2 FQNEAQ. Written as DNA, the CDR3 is TGTGCCAGCTCACGACGAGGGGGGCGCTCTGGAAACACCATATATTTT. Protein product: CASSRRGGRSGNTIYF.

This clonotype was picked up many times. DNA for the CDR3: TGTGCCAGCAATGGGGCGGAGGACTATGGCTACACCTTC. It codes for CASNGAEDYGYTF. The rearrangement joins TRBV28 to TRBJ1-2; TRBD1 might be the D (5 bases). From germline, CDR1 is MDHEN and CDR2 SYDVKM. The V end lost 7 bases, the J end lost 3 bases, and 12 bases lay between the germline ends. This CDR3 contains 13 residues.

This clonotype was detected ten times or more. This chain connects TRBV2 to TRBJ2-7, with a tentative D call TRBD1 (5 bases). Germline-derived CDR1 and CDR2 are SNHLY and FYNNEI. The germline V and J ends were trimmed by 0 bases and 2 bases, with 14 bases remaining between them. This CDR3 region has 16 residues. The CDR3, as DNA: TGTGCCAGCAGTGAAGCCTTGGGCAGGGATGCCTACGAGCAGTACTTC. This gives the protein CASSEALGRDAYEQYF.

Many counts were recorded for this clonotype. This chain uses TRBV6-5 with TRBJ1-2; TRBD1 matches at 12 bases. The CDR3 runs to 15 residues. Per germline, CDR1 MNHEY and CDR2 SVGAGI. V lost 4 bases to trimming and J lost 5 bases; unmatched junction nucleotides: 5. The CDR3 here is CASSFGTGGRYGYTF. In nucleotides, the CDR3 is TGTGCCAGCAGTTTCGGGACAGGGGGCCGGTATGGCTACACCTTC.

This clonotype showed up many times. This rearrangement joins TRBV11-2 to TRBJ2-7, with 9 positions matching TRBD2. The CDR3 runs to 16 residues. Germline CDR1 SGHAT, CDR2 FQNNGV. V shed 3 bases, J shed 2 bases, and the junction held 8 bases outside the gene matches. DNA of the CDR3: TGTGCCAGCAGCTTCTTAACTAGCGGGCGGACCTACGAGCAGTACTTC. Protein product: CASSFLTSGRTYEQYF.

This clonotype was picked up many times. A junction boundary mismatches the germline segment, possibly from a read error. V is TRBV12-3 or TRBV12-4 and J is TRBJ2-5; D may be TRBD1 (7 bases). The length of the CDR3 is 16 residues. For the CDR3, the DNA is TGTGCCAGCAGCCCACGTCAAGGAGGGGGCCAAGAGACCCAGCACTTC. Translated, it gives CASSPRQGGGQETQHF.

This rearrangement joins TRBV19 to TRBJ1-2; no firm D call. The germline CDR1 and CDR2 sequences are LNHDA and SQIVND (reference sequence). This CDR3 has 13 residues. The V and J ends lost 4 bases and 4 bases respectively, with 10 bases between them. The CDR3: CASSSEQIYGYTF. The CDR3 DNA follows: TGTGCCAGTAGTAGTGAACAGATCTATGGCTACACCTTC.

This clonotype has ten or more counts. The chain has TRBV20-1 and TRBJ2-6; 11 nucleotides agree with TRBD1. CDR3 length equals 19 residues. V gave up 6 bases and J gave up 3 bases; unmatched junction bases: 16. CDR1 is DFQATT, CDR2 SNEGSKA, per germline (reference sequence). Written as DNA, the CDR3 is TGCAGTGCCTGGGACAGGGGGAAGTCCTCTTCTTATGGGGCCAACGTCCTGACTTTC. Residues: CSAWDRGKSSSYGANVLTF.

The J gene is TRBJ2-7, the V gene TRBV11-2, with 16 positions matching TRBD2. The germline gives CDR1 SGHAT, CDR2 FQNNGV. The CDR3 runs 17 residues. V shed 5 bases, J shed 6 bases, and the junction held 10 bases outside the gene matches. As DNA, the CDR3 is TGTGCCAGCAGCACTAGTACGGGACTAGCGGGAGGGCTCGAGCAGTACTTC. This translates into CASSTSTGLAGGLEQYF.

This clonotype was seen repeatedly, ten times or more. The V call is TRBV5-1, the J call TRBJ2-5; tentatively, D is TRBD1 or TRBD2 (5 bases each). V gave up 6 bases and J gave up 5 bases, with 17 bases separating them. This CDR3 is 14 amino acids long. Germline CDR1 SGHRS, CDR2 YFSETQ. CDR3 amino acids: CASKQATGRETQYF. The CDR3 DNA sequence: TGCGCCAGCAAACAGGCGACGGGGCGGGAGACCCAGTACTTC.

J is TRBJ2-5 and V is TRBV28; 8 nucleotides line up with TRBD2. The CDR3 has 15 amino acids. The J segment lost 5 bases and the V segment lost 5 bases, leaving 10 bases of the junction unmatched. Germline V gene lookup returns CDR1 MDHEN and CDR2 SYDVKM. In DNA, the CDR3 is TGTGCCAGCAGTCTTTCTCCGGGAGGGCAGGAGACCCAGTACTTC. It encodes CASSLSPGGQETQYF.

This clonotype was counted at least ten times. The CDR3 is CASSELGISSGLAFF. Written as DNA, the CDR3 is TGTGCCAGCAGTGAGTTAGGGATATCTTCAGGATTGGCTTTCTTT. This chain uses TRBV2 with TRBJ1-1, with D uncertain. The CDR3 runs to 15 residues. The V and J ends lost 3 bases and 11 bases respectively, with 22 bases between them. The germline V gene has CDR1 SNHLY and CDR2 FYNNEI. Variable domain in full (rest from reference TRBV2 and TRBJ1-1): EPEVTQTPSHQVTQMGQEVILRCVPISNHLYFYWYRQILGQKVEFLVSFYNNEISEKSEIFDDQFSVERPDGSNFTLKIRSTKLEDSAMYFCASSELGISSGLAFFGQGTRLTVV.

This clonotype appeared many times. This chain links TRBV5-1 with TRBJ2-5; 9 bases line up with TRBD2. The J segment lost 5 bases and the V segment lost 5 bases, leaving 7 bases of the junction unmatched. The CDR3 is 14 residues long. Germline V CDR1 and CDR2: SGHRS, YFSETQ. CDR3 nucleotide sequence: TGCGCCAGCAGTACGGCTAGCGGGGACGAGACCCAGTACTTC. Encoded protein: CASSTASGDETQYF.

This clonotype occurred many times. Here the CDR3 reads CASSYSLTGRDEQFF. CDR3 nucleotides: TGTGCCAGCAGTTACTCCCTGACAGGGAGAGATGAGCAGTTCTTC. The V and J genes are TRBV6-2 or TRBV6-3 and TRBJ2-1; 7 bases fit TRBD1. The junction had 7 bases not matched to a gene; V was cut back by 0 bases and J by 8 bases. CDR3 length: 15 amino acids. Germline values: CDR1 MNHEY, CDR2 SVGEGT.

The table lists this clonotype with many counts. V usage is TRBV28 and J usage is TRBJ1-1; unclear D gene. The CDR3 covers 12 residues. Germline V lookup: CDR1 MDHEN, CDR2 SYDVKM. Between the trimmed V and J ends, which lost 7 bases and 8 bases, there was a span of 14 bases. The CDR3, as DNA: TGTGCCAGCACCTCGCGGGGTGTCGAAGCTTTCTTT. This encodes CASTSRGVEAFF. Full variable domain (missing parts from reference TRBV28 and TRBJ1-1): DVKVTQSSRYLVKRTGEKVFLECVQDMDHENMFWYRQDPGLGLRLIYFSYDVKMKEKGDIPEGYSVSREKKERFSLILESASTNQTSMYLCASTSRGVEAFFGQGTRLTVV.

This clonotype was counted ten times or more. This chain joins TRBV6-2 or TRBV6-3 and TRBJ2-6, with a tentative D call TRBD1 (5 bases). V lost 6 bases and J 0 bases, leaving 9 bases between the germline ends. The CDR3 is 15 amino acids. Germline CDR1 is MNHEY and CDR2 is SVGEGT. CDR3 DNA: TGTGCCAGCAGCCAGGGCTTCTCTGGGGCCAACGTCCTGACTTTC. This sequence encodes CASSQGFSGANVLTF.

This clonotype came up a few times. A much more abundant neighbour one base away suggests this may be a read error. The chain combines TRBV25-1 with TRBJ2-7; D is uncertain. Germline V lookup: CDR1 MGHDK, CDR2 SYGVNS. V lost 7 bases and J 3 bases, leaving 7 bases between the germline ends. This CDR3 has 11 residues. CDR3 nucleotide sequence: TGTGCCAGCAAGGTGGGCTACGAGCAGTACTTC. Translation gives CASKVGYEQYF.

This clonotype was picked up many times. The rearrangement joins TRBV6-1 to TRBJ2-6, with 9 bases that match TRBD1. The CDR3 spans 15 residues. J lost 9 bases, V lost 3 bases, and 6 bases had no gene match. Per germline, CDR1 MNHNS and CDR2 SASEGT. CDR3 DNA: TGTGCCAGCAGTGACCGGGACAGGGAGGTCAACGTCCTGACTTTC. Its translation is CASSDRDREVNVLTF.

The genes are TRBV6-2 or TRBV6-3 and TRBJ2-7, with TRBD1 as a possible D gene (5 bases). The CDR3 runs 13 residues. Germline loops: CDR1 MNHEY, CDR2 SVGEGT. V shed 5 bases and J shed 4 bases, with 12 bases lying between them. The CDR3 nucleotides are TGTGCCAGCAGTCCATACAACAGGTACGAGCAGTACTTC. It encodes CASSPYNRYEQYF.

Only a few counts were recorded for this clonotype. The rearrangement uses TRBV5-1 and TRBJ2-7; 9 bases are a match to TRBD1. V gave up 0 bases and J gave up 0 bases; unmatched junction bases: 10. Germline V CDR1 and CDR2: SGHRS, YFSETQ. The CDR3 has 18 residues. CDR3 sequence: CASSLEPGQGLHSYEQYF. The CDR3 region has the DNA TGCGCCAGCAGCTTGGAACCGGGACAGGGTCTCCACTCCTACGAGCAGTACTTC.

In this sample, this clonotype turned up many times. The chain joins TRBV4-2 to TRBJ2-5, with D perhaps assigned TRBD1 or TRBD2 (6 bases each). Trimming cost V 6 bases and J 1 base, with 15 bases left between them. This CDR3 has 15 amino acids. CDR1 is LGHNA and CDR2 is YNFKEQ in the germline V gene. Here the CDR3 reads CASSLTQGGQETQYF. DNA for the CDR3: TGTGCCAGCAGTCTAACACAGGGAGGCCAAGAGACCCAGTACTTC.

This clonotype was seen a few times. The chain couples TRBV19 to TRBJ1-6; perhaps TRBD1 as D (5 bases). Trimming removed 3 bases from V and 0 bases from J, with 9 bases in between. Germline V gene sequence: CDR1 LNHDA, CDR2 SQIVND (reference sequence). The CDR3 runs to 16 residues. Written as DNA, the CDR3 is TGTGCCAGTAGTATCGGGGACCTCTCCTATAATTCACCCCTCCACTTT. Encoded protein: CASSIGDLSYNSPLHF.

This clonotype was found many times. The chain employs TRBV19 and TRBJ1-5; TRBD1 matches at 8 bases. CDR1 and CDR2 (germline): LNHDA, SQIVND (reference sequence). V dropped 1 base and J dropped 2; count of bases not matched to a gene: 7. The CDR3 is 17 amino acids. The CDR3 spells CASSIVGQGSRNQPQHF. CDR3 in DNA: TGTGCCAGTAGTATAGTCGGACAGGGTAGTCGCAATCAGCCCCAGCATTTT.

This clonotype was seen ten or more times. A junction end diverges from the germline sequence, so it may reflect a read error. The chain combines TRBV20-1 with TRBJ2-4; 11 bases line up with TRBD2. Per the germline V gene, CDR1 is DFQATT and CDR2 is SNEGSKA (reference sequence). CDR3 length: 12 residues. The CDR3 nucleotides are TGCAGTGCTGGGGGGGGACTAGCGGCTGACGACTTC. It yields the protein CSAGGGLAADDF.

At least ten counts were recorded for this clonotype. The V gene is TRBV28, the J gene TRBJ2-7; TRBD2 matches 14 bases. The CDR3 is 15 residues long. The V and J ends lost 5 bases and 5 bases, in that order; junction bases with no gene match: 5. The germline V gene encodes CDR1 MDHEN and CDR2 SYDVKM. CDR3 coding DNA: TGTGCCAGCAGTCATCCGGGACTAGCGGGAGACGAGCAGTACTTC. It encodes CASSHPGLAGDEQYF.

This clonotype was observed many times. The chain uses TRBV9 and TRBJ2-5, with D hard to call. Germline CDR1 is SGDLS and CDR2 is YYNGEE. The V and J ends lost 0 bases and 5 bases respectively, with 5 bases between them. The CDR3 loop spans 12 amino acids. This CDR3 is CASSVDDETQYF. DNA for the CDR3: TGTGCCAGCAGCGTAGACGATGAGACCCAGTACTTC.